A selection of T cell receptor beta chains follows, all from one sample in a study of shared clonotypes between healthy human individuals. Clones were read by immunoSEQ multiplex PCR, and TCRdb kept only the in-frame ones, dropping some. The sample holds over a million clones; around 97% are singletons and the top ten take roughly 1.2%. Sequencing was carried out using naive CD4+ T cells sorted from blood. These receptors came from a man aged 25-40 years in good health. The CDR3 runs from the conserved cysteine through the conserved F or W.

CATGGPLEGANTGELFF	TRBV4-1	TRBJ2-2
CASSYSRQSSYEQYF	TRBV6-5	TRBJ2-7
CASSFSAGSPNNEQFF	TRBV5-1	TRBJ2-1
CASSVPGHDNTGELFF	TRBV7-2	TRBJ2-2
CASSLGLAGGYEQYF	TRBV28	TRBJ2-7
CASSPSSRDEPYEQYF	TRBV18	TRBJ2-7
CASSSGPQETQYF	TRBV11-3	TRBJ2-5
CASSPLRQGADTEAFF	TRBV18	TRBJ1-1
CASSIMRLRDSTGELFF	TRBV28	TRBJ2-2
CASSGTVPYEQYF	TRBV2	TRBJ2-7
CASSFRLVSDTQYF	TRBV7-2	TRBJ2-3
CASSPSEDEQFF	TRBV5-6	TRBJ2-1
CASSFSGTDYNEQFF	TRBV5-1	TRBJ2-1
CASSTRDRANTEAFF	TRBV4-3	TRBJ1-1
CASSRGGGGYGYTF	TRBV14	TRBJ1-2
CASSPGRVQPQHF	TRBV7-2	TRBJ1-5
CASSSGTGAYYGYTF	TRBV5-6	TRBJ1-2
CAWTLGGAGGELFF	TRBV2	TRBJ2-2
CASTDQTGDTDTQYF	TRBV10-2	TRBJ2-3
CASSRDSSSYNEQFF	TRBV18	TRBJ2-1
CASSLERANYGYTF	TRBV5-6	TRBJ1-2
CASSLGTSGSSYNEQFF	TRBV19	TRBJ2-1
CASSYSSGQGDTIYF	TRBV6-5	TRBJ1-3
CASVPPKPGETYEQYF	TRBV5-1	TRBJ2-7
CASSIAIAKNIQYF	TRBV19	TRBJ2-4
CASSVGLSTYNEQFF	TRBV9	TRBJ2-1
CASSRGGIGYEQYF	TRBV7-9	TRBJ2-7
CASRTLGAPIYF	TRBV28	TRBJ1-3
CASSGGQASLDTQYF	TRBV7-8	TRBJ2-3
CASRSTGVNTGELFF	TRBV7-9	TRBJ2-2
CASSGMGYEQYF	TRBV7-9	TRBJ2-7
CASSPLTGISTDTQYF	TRBV18	TRBJ2-3
CASSLAQNGELFF	TRBV5-1	TRBJ2-2
CASSLRIMNTEAFF	TRBV7-6	TRBJ1-1
CASSLGGLAGALDTQYF	TRBV5-1	TRBJ2-3
CASSQGNKGGNQPQHF	TRBV4-2	TRBJ1-5
CASSPPASSYNEQFF	TRBV5-1	TRBJ2-1
CASSLSPRGEQYF	TRBV18	TRBJ2-7
CASSFPTGAAKNIQYF	TRBV11-2	TRBJ2-4